The T cell receptor (beta chain) under discussion was sequenced for a study of blood T cell repertoires in COVID-19. The wider study: Samples of COVID-19 (acute and convalescent) were obtained from the United States, Italy and Spain. From T cells, B-cell-depleted T cells, or PBMCs came the material, which was cDNA or gDNA.

V was clipped by 5 bases and J by 2 bases; unmatched bases: 0. The germline V gene has CDR1 MDHEN and CDR2 SYDVKM. There are 13 residues in the CDR3. Under the authors' procedure: How many nucleated cells were present was estimated from reference gene primer amplification. Assay: immunoSEQ multiplex PCR; the TCRdb copy retains only in-frame clones and omits some. The DNA gave D and trimming, while V, J and clone size come from that table. Here the sample spans 190,000 or so clones, around 80% being singletons. The clonotype originates from a man in his fifties with active or convalescent COVID-19. The gene calls are TRBV28 and TRBJ1-3, with 7 positions matching TRBD1. The material sequenced was peripheral blood. DNA for the CDR3: TGTGCCAGCAGTAGGGGGCCTGGAAACACCATATATTTT. It is translated as CASSRGPGNTIYF.